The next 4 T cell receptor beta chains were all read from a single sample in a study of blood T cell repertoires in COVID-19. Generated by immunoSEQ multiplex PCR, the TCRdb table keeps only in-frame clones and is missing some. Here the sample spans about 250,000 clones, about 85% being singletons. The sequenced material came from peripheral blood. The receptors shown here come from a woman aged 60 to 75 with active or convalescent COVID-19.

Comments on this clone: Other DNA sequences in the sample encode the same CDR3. This CDR3 reads CSVGQGRTEAFF. In DNA form, the CDR3 reads TGCAGCGTCGGACAGGGGAGGACTGAAGCTTTCTTT. The V and J genes are TRBV29-1 and TRBJ1-1; 9 positions match TRBD1. With 6 bases clipped from V and 5 bases from J, the junction kept 4 bases outside the gene matches. Germline V gene lookup returns CDR1 SQVTM and CDR2 ANQGSEA. The CDR3 has 12 amino acids.

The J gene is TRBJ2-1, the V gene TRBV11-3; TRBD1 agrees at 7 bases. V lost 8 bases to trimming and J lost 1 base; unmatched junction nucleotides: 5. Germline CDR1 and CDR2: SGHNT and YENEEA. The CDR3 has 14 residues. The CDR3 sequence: CASSPGQSYNEQFF. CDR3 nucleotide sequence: TGTGCCAGCTCACCGGGACAGTCCTACAATGAGCAGTTCTTC.

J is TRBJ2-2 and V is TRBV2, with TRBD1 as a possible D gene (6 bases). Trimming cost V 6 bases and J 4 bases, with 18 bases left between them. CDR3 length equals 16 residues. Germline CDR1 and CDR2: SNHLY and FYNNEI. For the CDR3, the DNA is TGTGCCAGCAGGACAAGGGGGACCCGCCTCACCGGGGAGCTGTTTTTT. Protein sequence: CASRTRGTRLTGELFF.

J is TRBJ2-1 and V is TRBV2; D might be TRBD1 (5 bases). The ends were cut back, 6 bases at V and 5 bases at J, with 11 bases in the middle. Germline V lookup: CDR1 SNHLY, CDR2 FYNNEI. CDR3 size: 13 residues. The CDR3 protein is CASRLDNHNEQFF. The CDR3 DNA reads TGTGCCAGCAGGTTGGACAACCACAATGAGCAGTTCTTC. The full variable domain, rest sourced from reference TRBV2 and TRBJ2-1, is EPEVTQTPSHQVTQMGQEVILRCVPISNHLYFYWYRQILGQKVEFLVSFYNNEISEKSEIFDDQFSVERPDGSNFTLKIRSTKLEDSAMYFCASRLDNHNEQFFGPGTRLTVL.